Shown below are 30 T cell receptor beta chains from a single sample sequenced in a study of cytotoxic CD8 clonotypes in ibrutinib-treated CLL. Produced via immunoSEQ multiplex PCR; TCRdb's table is partial and in-frame only. The table records roughly 150,000 clones, about 80% of them present only once. Sequencing used PBMCs, obtained after 24 months of ibrutinib treatment. These receptor sequences come from a human donor with chronic lymphocytic leukemia.

The chain combines TRBV4-3 with TRBJ2-1; D possibly corresponds to TRBD2 (6 bases). This CDR3 comprises 16 residues. V was trimmed by 1 base and J by 3 bases, leaving 13 bases between them. The germline V gene encodes CDR1 LGHNA and CDR2 YSLEER. CDR3 coding DNA: TGCGCCAGCAGCCAAGCCACTAGGGGACTCTACAATGAGCAGTTCTTC. Translated: CASSQATRGLYNEQFF.

Written as DNA, the CDR3 is TGTGCCAGCAGTGAGCGGTTCGGACAGGGAGGTGAGCAGTTCTTC. Amino acids: CASSERFGQGGEQFF. This sequence joins TRBV2 and TRBJ2-1, with 8 bases fitting TRBD1. This CDR3 region has 15 residues. Germline V gene lookup returns CDR1 SNHLY and CDR2 FYNNEI. J lost 9 bases, V lost 3 bases, and 10 bases had no gene match.

This clone was picked up one time. The chain recombines TRBV20-1 with TRBJ2-1; the D is unclear. The CDR3 has 11 amino acids. Trimming removed 5 bases at V and 4 bases at J, with 6 bases between. Germline values: CDR1 DFQATT, CDR2 SNEGSKA (reference sequence). The CDR3 sequence is CSAVAYNEQFF. The CDR3 nucleotides are TGCAGTGCTGTGGCATACAATGAGCAGTTCTTC.

The chain recombines TRBV5-1 with TRBJ2-5; 10 bases are shared with TRBD1. CDR3 length: 15 amino acids. After removal of 3 bases from V and 5 bases from J, the junction contained 7 bases not matched to a gene. Looked up from germline, CDR1 is SGHRS and CDR2 is YFSETQ. For the CDR3, the DNA is TGCGCCAGCAGCTCCCCGGGACAGGGGTTTGAGACCCAGTACTTC. Amino acids: CASSSPGQGFETQYF.

The gene calls are TRBV7-9 and TRBJ2-5, with D uncertain. The CDR3 spans 12 residues. Trimming removed 5 bases from V and 5 bases from J, with 9 bases in between. In germline, CDR1 is SEHNR, CDR2 FQNEAQ (reference sequence). CDR3 sequence (DNA): TGTGCCAGCAGCGAGACTGGGGAGACCCAGTACTTC. It yields the protein CASSETGETQYF. The full variable domain, in which reference TRBV7-9 and TRBJ2-5 provide the parts outside the CDR3, is DTGVSQNPRHKITKRGQNVTFRCDPISEHNRLYWYRQTLGQGPEFLTYFQNEAQLEKSRLLSDRFSAERPKGSFSTLEIQRTEQGDSAMYLCASSETGETQYFGPGTRLLVL.

This sequence joins TRBV4-3 and TRBJ1-2, with TRBD1 matching 7 bases. Germline lookup yields CDR1 LGHNA and CDR2 YSLEER. The trim removed 0 bases at V and 2 bases at J, leaving 6 bases unmatched. The CDR3 is 16 residues long. As DNA, the CDR3 is TGCGCCAGCAGCCAAGATAAAGGCAGGGGGAACTATGGCTACACCTTC. Amino acids: CASSQDKGRGNYGYTF.

The chain employs TRBV7-2 and TRBJ2-2; perhaps TRBD2 as D (5 bases). The CDR3 sequence is 12 residues long. Germline values: CDR1 SGHTA, CDR2 FQGNSA. Trimming pared 8 bases from V and 3 bases from J, leaving 7 bases between. CDR3 region: CASGSYTGELFF. In DNA form, the CDR3 reads TGTGCCAGCGGGAGTTACACCGGGGAGCTGTTTTTT.

The rearrangement uses TRBV19 and TRBJ1-4; D is unresolved. V was pared by 7 bases and J by 3 bases, with 21 bases between. Germline assignment: CDR1 LNHDA and CDR2 SQIVND (reference sequence). The CDR3 runs 17 residues. The CDR3 coding sequence is TGTGCCAGTATCGAGGGATCTCGAGGGTTAGCTAATGAAAAACTGTTTTTT. This sequence encodes CASIEGSRGLANEKLFF.

This chain links TRBV6-5 with TRBJ1-5; tentative D call: TRBD1 (5 bases). Per the germline V gene, CDR1 is MNHEY and CDR2 is SVGAGI. The ends were cut back, 1 base at V and 9 bases at J, with 10 bases in the middle. The CDR3 spans 13 residues. The CDR3 DNA is TGTGCCAGCAGTTACTTCCAAAGGGGGCCCCAGCATTTT. This sequence encodes CASSYFQRGPQHF.

V gene TRBV7-9 combines with J gene TRBJ2-1; possibly TRBD1 or TRBD2 for D (5 bases each). CDR1 SEHNR and CDR2 FQNEAQ come from the germline V gene (reference sequence). CDR3 length: 15 amino acids. Trimming took off 1 base at V and 5 bases at J, with 12 bases between the two ends. This chain's CDR3 is CASSLGQRGDNEQFF. The DNA for the CDR3 is TGTGCCAGCAGCTTAGGACAGAGAGGGGACAATGAGCAGTTCTTC.

In regard to this clone: This specimen includes other DNA sequences encoding the same CDR3. The V and J genes are TRBV11-2 and TRBJ2-7, with a tentative D call TRBD1 (6 bases). V lost 1 base and J lost 3, with 10 bases in between. The CDR3 length is 14 residues. CDR1 is SGHAT and CDR2 is FQNNGV in the germline V gene. The CDR3 nucleotides are TGTGCCAGCAGCTTAGGTGCAGGGGACTACGAGCAGTACTTC. It specifies CASSLGAGDYEQYF. The whole variable domain, filled in from reference TRBV11-2 and TRBJ2-7, reads EAGVAQSPRYKIIEKRQSVAFWCNPISGHATLYWYQQILGQGPKLLIQFQNNGVVDDSQLPKDRFSAERLKGVDSTLKIQPAKLEDSAVYLCASSLGAGDYEQYFGPGTRLTVT.

This clone was seen once. This chain connects TRBV28 to TRBJ1-2; D gene unclear. The CDR3 contains 15 residues. Germline loops: CDR1 MDHEN, CDR2 SYDVKM. V was clipped by 8 bases and J by 1 base, with 17 bases between them. The CDR3: CASGEEGAFNYGYTF. DNA for the CDR3: TGTGCCAGCGGGGAGGAGGGCGCTTTTAACTATGGCTACACCTTC.

This clone was found once. This chain links TRBV5-1 with TRBJ2-5, with a weak D call TRBD1 (6 bases). The V and J ends lost 2 bases and 5 bases respectively, with 16 bases between them. There are 15 residues in the CDR3. Per germline, CDR1 SGHRS and CDR2 YFSETQ. In DNA, the CDR3 is TGCGCCAGCAGCTTACCGACAGGTGCTCAGGAGACCCAGTACTTC. The encoded protein is CASSLPTGAQETQYF.

The CDR3 region has the DNA TGCGCCAGCAGCCCCGGGCACCAGGGCTCTGGAAACACCATATATTTT. Translated, it gives CASSPGHQGSGNTIYF. V gene TRBV5-1 combines with J gene TRBJ1-3, with TRBD1 as a possible D gene (5 bases). Germline CDR1 reads SGHRS; CDR2 reads YFSETQ. Trimming cost V 4 bases and J 0 bases, with 14 bases left between them. CDR3 size: 16 residues.

The chain is built from TRBV27 and TRBJ2-1; D not resolved. There are 14 residues in the CDR3. The V and J ends lost 0 bases and 2 bases respectively, with 5 bases between them. Germline assignment: CDR1 MNHEY and CDR2 SMNVEV (reference sequence). CDR3 amino acids: CASSLSQAYNEQFF. The CDR3 bases are TGTGCCAGCAGTTTATCGCAGGCCTACAATGAGCAGTTCTTC.

The chain links TRBV6-1 to TRBJ2-7; tentative D call: TRBD1 (6 bases). In germline, CDR1 is MNHNS, CDR2 SASEGT. V was pared by 6 bases and J by 11 bases, with 14 bases between. The CDR3 is 11 residues long. The chain's CDR3 is CASSTGLVKYF. The CDR3 DNA reads as TGTGCCAGCAGCACAGGGCTCGTGAAGTACTTC.

The chain combines TRBV6-6 with TRBJ1-4, with 7 bases identical to TRBD1. CDR1 is MNHNY, CDR2 SVGAGI, per germline (reference sequence). CDR3 length equals 15 residues. V dropped 0 bases and J dropped 8; count of bases not matched to a gene: 6. The CDR3 sequence is CASSYSAGGQEKLFF. For the CDR3, the DNA is TGTGCCAGCAGTTACTCGGCAGGGGGACAAGAAAAACTGTTTTTT.

This clone has only a few counts. The chain employs TRBV25-1 and TRBJ1-1; no reliable D call. The CDR3 loop spans 14 amino acids. V dropped 6 bases and J dropped 0 bases, with 11 bases sitting between them. Germline V gene data show CDR1 as MGHDK and CDR2 as SYGVNS. CDR3 region: CASRMGHLNTEAFF. CDR3 nucleotide sequence: TGTGCCAGCAGGATGGGTCACCTGAACACTGAAGCTTTCTTT.

The chain has TRBV6-6 and TRBJ1-1; tentatively, D is TRBD1 (5 bases). V was trimmed by 0 bases and J by 7 bases, leaving 9 bases between them. In germline, CDR1 is MNHNY, CDR2 SVGAGI (reference sequence). CDR3 length equals 13 residues. The CDR3 protein is CASSYSGQGEAFF. As DNA, the CDR3 is TGTGCCAGCAGTTACTCGGGGCAGGGTGAAGCTTTCTTT.

The chain uses TRBV28 and TRBJ2-7; D not resolved. Looked up from germline, CDR1 is MDHEN and CDR2 is SYDVKM. Trimming removed 8 bases from V and 0 bases from J, with 17 bases in between. This CDR3 is 15 amino acids long. The CDR3 loop reads CASVVVTEDSYEQYF. In DNA, the CDR3 is TGTGCCAGCGTCGTCGTTACGGAAGACTCCTACGAGCAGTACTTC.

The genes are TRBV28 and TRBJ1-5, with 8 bases lining up with TRBD1. With V trimmed by 4 bases and J by 4 bases, 6 bases remained unmatched. This CDR3 contains 15 residues. CDR1 and CDR2 from the germline V gene are MDHEN and SYDVKM. CDR3 DNA sequence: TGTGCCAGCAGTTCTCCGGACAGGGCGAATCAGCCCCAGCATTTT. Translation: CASSSPDRANQPQHF.

CDR3 sequence (DNA): TGTGCCAGCAGTGAAGCGCTTCTGGAGCGGGAGAGCGACGAGCAGTACTTC. Amino acids: CASSEALLERESDEQYF. This chain joins TRBV2 and TRBJ2-7; TRBD2 agrees at 8 bases. Unmatched junction bases numbered 12, after V lost 0 bases and J lost 5 bases. Per the germline V gene, CDR1 is SNHLY and CDR2 is FYNNEI. This CDR3 region has 17 residues. Filled out from reference TRBV2 and TRBJ2-7, the complete variable domain reads EPEVTQTPSHQVTQMGQEVILRCVPISNHLYFYWYRQILGQKVEFLVSFYNNEISEKSEIFDDQFSVERPDGSNFTLKIRSTKLEDSAMYFCASSEALLERESDEQYFGPGTRLTVT.

CDR3 in amino acids: CASSLGSNEKLFF. The CDR3 coding sequence is TGCGCCAGCAGCTTGGGCTCTAATGAAAAACTGTTTTTT. The chain carries TRBV5-1 and TRBJ1-4; no firm D call. Germline V gene sequence: CDR1 SGHRS, CDR2 YFSETQ. This CDR3 is built from 13 residues. V was trimmed by 0 bases and J by 3 bases, leaving 3 bases between them. The whole variable domain, remainder taken from reference TRBV5-1 and TRBJ1-4, is KAGVTQTPRYLIKTRGQQVTLSCSPISGHRSVSWYQQTPGQGLQFLFEYFSETQRNKGNFPGRFSGRQFSNSRSEMNVSTLELGDSALYLCASSLGSNEKLFFGSGTQLSVL.

The chain carries TRBV7-2 and TRBJ2-7; 7 positions agree with TRBD2. The V and J ends lost 5 bases and 3 bases, in that order; junction bases with no gene match: 13. This CDR3 contains 16 residues. The germline gives CDR1 SGHTA, CDR2 FQGNSA. The CDR3 is CASSLFTGTTRYEQYF. Written as DNA, the CDR3 is TGTGCCAGCAGCCTCTTCACCGGGACTACCCGCTACGAGCAGTACTTC.

The chain links TRBV29-1 to TRBJ2-3; D possibly corresponds to TRBD2 (5 bases). V lost 4 bases to trimming and J lost 0 bases, with 11 bases between them. The CDR3 sequence is 14 residues long. From germline, CDR1 is SQVTM and CDR2 ANQGSEA. CDR3 region: CSVARGPSTDTQYF. For the CDR3, the DNA is TGCAGCGTTGCCCGGGGTCCTAGCACAGATACGCAGTATTTT.

This rearrangement joins TRBV7-9 to TRBJ2-7, with D possibly being TRBD1 (6 bases). CDR3 length: 15 amino acids. V was trimmed by 4 bases and J by 5 bases, leaving 18 bases between them. Germline CDR1 SEHNR, CDR2 FQNEAQ (reference sequence). The CDR3 DNA follows: TGTGCCAGCAGCTCAGCAGCAGGGGCGTTCAACGAGCAGTACTTC. It yields the protein CASSSAAGAFNEQYF.

Here the CDR3 reads CASSLKGGPLYEQYF. CDR3 nucleotides: TGTGCCAGCAGTTTAAAAGGGGGCCCCCTCTACGAGCAGTACTTC. This chain uses TRBV27 with TRBJ2-7, with 7 bases fitting TRBD1. Germline CDR1 is MNHEY and CDR2 is SMNVEV (reference sequence). Germline trimming cut 2 bases from V and 3 bases from J; bases unmatched to any gene: 7. There are 15 residues in the CDR3.

The chain employs TRBV5-1 and TRBJ1-4; D gene unclear. With 0 bases removed from V and 0 bases from J, the gap between germline ends came to 12 bases. This CDR3 has 17 residues. Germline CDR1 reads SGHRS; CDR2 reads YFSETQ. CDR3 bases: TGCGCCAGCAGCTTGGGGAGGTCGGTTGCAACTAATGAAAAACTGTTTTTT. This translates into CASSLGRSVATNEKLFF.

This chain uses TRBV9 with TRBJ1-1, with D unresolved. The CDR3 is made up of 13 amino acids. Germline lookup yields CDR1 SGDLS and CDR2 YYNGEE. Trimming took off 3 bases at V and 1 base at J, with 7 bases between the two ends. CDR3 nucleotides: TGTGCCAGCAGCGAGGGCAGGAACACTGAAGCTTTCTTT. Translated: CASSEGRNTEAFF.

This clone occurred a few times. The chain recombines TRBV15 with TRBJ1-5; D remains ambiguous. From germline, CDR1 is LNHNV and CDR2 YYDKDF (reference sequence). V was trimmed by 6 bases and J by 2 bases, leaving 14 bases between them. This CDR3 contains 15 residues. CDR3 nucleotides: TGTGCCACCAGTCCTGACGTGAGGGGCAATCAGCCCCAGCATTTT. Amino acid sequence: CATSPDVRGNQPQHF.